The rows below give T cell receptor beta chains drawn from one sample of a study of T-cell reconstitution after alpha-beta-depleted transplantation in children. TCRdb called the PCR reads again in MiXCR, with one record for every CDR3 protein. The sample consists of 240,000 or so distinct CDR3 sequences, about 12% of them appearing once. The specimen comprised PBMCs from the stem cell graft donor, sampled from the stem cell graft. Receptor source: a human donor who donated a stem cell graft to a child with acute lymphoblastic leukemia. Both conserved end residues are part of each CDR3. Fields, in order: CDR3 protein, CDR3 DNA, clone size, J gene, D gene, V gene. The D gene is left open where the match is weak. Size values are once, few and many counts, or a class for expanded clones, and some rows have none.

cdr3_aa: CASSQTSGPSRGTQYF
cdr3_nt: TGTGCCAGCAGCCAGACTAGCGGACCCTCACGCGGGACCCAGTACTTC
clone_size: many
j_call: TRBJ2-5
d_call: TRBD2
v_call: TRBV7-3

cdr3_aa: CSAPTQGTSGDTDTQYF
cdr3_nt: TGCAGTGCTCCAACCCAAGGGACTAGCGGAGACACAGATACGCAGTATTTT
clone_size: -
j_call: TRBJ2-3
d_call: TRBD2
v_call: TRBV20-1

cdr3_aa: CASSVVPGRLGNEQFF
cdr3_nt: TGTGCCAGCAGCGTAGTCCCGGGACGATTGGGCAATGAGCAGTTCTTC
clone_size: many
j_call: TRBJ2-1
d_call: -
v_call: TRBV9

cdr3_aa: CASSGGLAGGAYEQYF
cdr3_nt: TGCGCCAGCAGCGGGGGACTAGCGGGAGGCGCCTACGAGCAGTACTTC
clone_size: many
j_call: TRBJ2-7
d_call: TRBD2
v_call: TRBV5-1

cdr3_aa: CASGWGTGGNNEQFF
cdr3_nt: TGTGCCAGCGGCTGGGGGACTGGGGGGAACAATGAGCAGTTCTTC
clone_size: many
j_call: TRBJ2-1
d_call: -
v_call: TRBV7-2

cdr3_aa: CASSLESGNTIYF
cdr3_nt: TGCGCCAGCAGCTTGGAATCTGGAAACACCATATATTTT
clone_size: many
j_call: TRBJ1-3
d_call: -
v_call: TRBV5-1

cdr3_aa: CSVVRQGAAYNEQFF
cdr3_nt: TGCAGCGTTGTTAGACAGGGGGCCGCCTACAATGAGCAGTTCTTC
clone_size: many
j_call: TRBJ2-1
d_call: TRBD1
v_call: TRBV29-1

cdr3_aa: CSVETGESTDTQYF
cdr3_nt: TGCAGCGTTGAAACAGGGGAAAGCACAGATACGCAGTATTTT
clone_size: many
j_call: TRBJ2-3
d_call: TRBD1
v_call: TRBV29-1

cdr3_aa: CASSIDGGQPQHF
cdr3_nt: TGTGCCAGCAGTATAGACGGGGGTCAGCCCCAGCATTTT
clone_size: many
j_call: TRBJ1-5
d_call: -
v_call: TRBV12-3/TRBV12-4

cdr3_aa: CASSSGYYEQYF
cdr3_nt: TGTGCCAGCAGTTCCGGGTATTACGAGCAGTACTTC
clone_size: few
j_call: TRBJ2-7
d_call: -
v_call: TRBV27

cdr3_aa: CSARDGGQGRGNTGELFF
cdr3_nt: TGCAGTGCTAGAGATGGGGGACAAGGCCGCGGCAACACCGGGGAGCTGTTTTTT
clone_size: -
j_call: TRBJ2-2
d_call: -
v_call: TRBV20-1

cdr3_aa: CASSLRPWGTNNEQFF
cdr3_nt: TGTGCCAGCAGCTTACGTCCCTGGGGGACCAACAATGAGCAGTTCTTC
clone_size: -
j_call: TRBJ2-1
d_call: -
v_call: TRBV5-6

cdr3_aa: CASSPLAGASTDTQYF
cdr3_nt: TGTGCCAGCAGCCCTTTAGCGGGAGCGAGCACAGATACGCAGTATTTT
clone_size: many
j_call: TRBJ2-3
d_call: TRBD2
v_call: TRBV7-3

cdr3_aa: CSAKGQTNYGYTF
cdr3_nt: TGCAGTGCTAAGGGACAGACTAACTATGGCTACACCTTC
clone_size: many
j_call: TRBJ1-2
d_call: TRBD1
v_call: TRBV20-1